Below, 7 T cell receptor beta chains from the same sample are listed, as sequenced in a study of blood T cell repertoires in COVID-19. The table came from immunoSEQ multiplex PCR; TCRdb's copy has only in-frame clones and leaves some out. The table lists roughly 380,000 clones, about four fifths of them singletons. The sequencing input was peripheral blood. The receptors come from a human donor with acute or convalescent COVID-19. The donor label of this sample is uncertain.

This chain links TRBV18 with TRBJ1-6, with no clear D. The CDR3 sequence is 14 residues long. Germline V gene data show CDR1 as KGHSH and CDR2 as LQKENI. Trimming took 6 bases from V and 7 from J, leaving 13 bases between them. CDR3 protein: CASSLNRENSPLHF. DNA of the CDR3: TGTGCCAGCTCTCTCAACAGAGAAAATTCACCCCTCCACTTT.

This clone was detected a few times. The chain recombines TRBV20-1 with TRBJ2-1; 10 bases line up with TRBD1. J lost 3 bases, V lost 5 bases, and 4 bases had no gene match. Looked up from germline, CDR1 is DFQATT and CDR2 is SNEGSKA (reference sequence). The CDR3 loop spans 14 amino acids. Here the CDR3 DNA reads TGCAGTGCTCGTGACAGGGGGCTCTACAATGAGCAGTTCTTC. Amino acid sequence: CSARDRGLYNEQFF.

The V gene is TRBV14, the J gene TRBJ2-7; D perhaps matches TRBD2 (5 bases). The CDR3 runs to 14 residues. Looked up from germline, CDR1 is SGHDN and CDR2 is FVKESK. The V gene lost 4 bases and the J gene lost 0 bases, with 10 bases spanning the gap. The CDR3: CASSPDRDSYEQYF. CDR3 nucleotides: TGTGCCAGCAGCCCTGACCGGGACTCCTACGAGCAGTACTTC.

The chain recombines TRBV24-1 with TRBJ1-3, with a tentative D call TRBD1 (5 bases). There are 17 residues in the CDR3. Trimming took off 0 bases at V and 4 bases at J, with 15 bases between the two ends. Germline lookup yields CDR1 KGHDR and CDR2 SFDVKD. The CDR3: CATSDLQAPGKGNTIYF. The CDR3 nucleotides read TGTGCCACCAGTGATTTGCAAGCTCCAGGGAAAGGAAACACCATATATTTT.

The V call is TRBV30, the J call TRBJ1-5; 7 bases map to TRBD1. Looked up from germline, CDR1 is GTSNPN and CDR2 is SVGIG (reference sequence). The CDR3 loop spans 12 amino acids. The CDR3 DNA reads TGTGCTTTTACAGGGGACAATCAGCCCCAGCATTTT. It yields the protein CAFTGDNQPQHF.

CDR3 residues: CASIERGNTEAFF. In nucleotides, the CDR3 is TGTGCCAGCATCGAGCGGGGGAACACTGAAGCTTTCTTT. The V gene is TRBV2, the J gene TRBJ1-1; D is unclear. Between the trimmed V and J ends, which lost 7 bases and 1 base, there was a span of 10 bases. Germline V gives CDR1 SNHLY, CDR2 FYNNEI. The CDR3 runs to 13 residues.

Comments on this clone: Other DNA sequences in this sample translate to the same CDR3. This rearrangement joins TRBV5-1 to TRBJ1-1; no definite D call. There are 14 residues in the CDR3. V was trimmed by 0 bases and J by 2 bases, leaving 8 bases between them. Germline V gene data show CDR1 as SGHRS and CDR2 as YFSETQ. Written as DNA, the CDR3 is TGCGCCAGCAGCTTGGAGGCGGGTAACACTGAAGCTTTCTTT. It yields the protein CASSLEAGNTEAFF. The entire variable domain, with the rest obtained from reference TRBV5-1 and TRBJ1-1, is as follows: KAGVTQTPRYLIKTRGQQVTLSCSPISGHRSVSWYQQTPGQGLQFLFEYFSETQRNKGNFPGRFSGRQFSNSRSEMNVSTLELGDSALYLCASSLEAGNTEAFFGQGTRLTVV.